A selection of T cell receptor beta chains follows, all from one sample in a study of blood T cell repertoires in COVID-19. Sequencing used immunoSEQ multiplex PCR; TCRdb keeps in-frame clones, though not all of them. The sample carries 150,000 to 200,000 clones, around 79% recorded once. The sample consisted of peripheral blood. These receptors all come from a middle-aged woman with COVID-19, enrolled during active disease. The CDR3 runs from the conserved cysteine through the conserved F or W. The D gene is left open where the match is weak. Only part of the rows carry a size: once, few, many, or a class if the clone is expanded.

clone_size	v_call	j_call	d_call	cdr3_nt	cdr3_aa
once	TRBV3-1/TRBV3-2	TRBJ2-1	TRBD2	TGTGCCAGCAGGGGACTAGCGGGAGGGCCTAATGAGCAGTTCTTC	CASRGLAGGPNEQFF
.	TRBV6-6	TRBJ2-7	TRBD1	TGTGCCACGGTTCCGGGACAGGGGACCTACGAGCAGTACTTC	CATVPGQGTYEQYF
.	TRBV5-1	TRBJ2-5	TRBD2	TGCGCCAGCAGCTTGGCCTTGGCTAGCGGGCGACAGACCCAGTACTTC	CASSLALASGRQTQYF
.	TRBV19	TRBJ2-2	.	TGTGCCAGTAGTATAGGGTTCGTGACAGTCAACACCGGGGAGCTGTTTTTT	CASSIGFVTVNTGELFF
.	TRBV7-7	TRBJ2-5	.	TGTGCCAGCAGCTTAGCGTCCGGGGAAGAGACCCAGTACTTC	CASSLASGEETQYF
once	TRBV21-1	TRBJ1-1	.	TGTGCCAGCAGCAAAAGAGGGACAGAGATTTTTATGCGGAACACTGAAGCTTTCTTT	CASSKRGTEIFMRNTEAFF
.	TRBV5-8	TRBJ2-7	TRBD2	TGTGCCAGCAGCACTAGCGGGAGGGGCTCCTACGAGCAGTACTTC	CASSTSGRGSYEQYF
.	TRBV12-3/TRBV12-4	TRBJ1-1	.	TGTGCCAGCAGTTTCAAGGGGGACACTGAAGCTTTCTTT	CASSFKGDTEAFF
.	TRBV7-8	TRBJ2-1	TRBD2	TGTGCCAGCAGCTTTCTAGCGGGGGCCTCCTTAAGAGCCAATGAGCAGTTCTTC	CASSFLAGASLRANEQFF
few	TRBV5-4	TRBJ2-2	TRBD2	TGTGCCAGCAGCTTGGTTGGGGGGGCCGGGGAGCTGTTTTTT	CASSLVGGAGELFF
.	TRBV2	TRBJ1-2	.	TGTGCCAGCGGGCAAGGCGGGGGCAATGGCTACACCTTC	CASGQGGGNGYTF
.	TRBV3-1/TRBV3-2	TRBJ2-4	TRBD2	TGTGCCAGCAGCCTCCTAGCGGTCAAAAACATTCAGTACTTC	CASSLLAVKNIQYF
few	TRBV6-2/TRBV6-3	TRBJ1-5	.	TGTGCCAGCAGTGGGGCAGTATTCCAGCCCCAGCATTTT	CASSGAVFQPQHF
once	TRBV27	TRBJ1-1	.	TGTGCCAGCTTTGAACTTCCTCATCGAGTCAACACTGAAGCTTTCTTT	CASFELPHRVNTEAFF
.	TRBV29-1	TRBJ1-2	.	TGCAGCGTTGAGTCACCCACAGGCGGCTATGGCTACACCTTC	CSVESPTGGYGYTF
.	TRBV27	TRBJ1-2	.	TGTGCCAGCAGTTTCCAGGGGTCTAACTATGGCTACACCTTC	CASSFQGSNYGYTF
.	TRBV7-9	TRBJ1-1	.	TGTGCCAGCAGCTCAGCCACAGATTACACTGAAGCTTTCTTT	CASSSATDYTEAFF
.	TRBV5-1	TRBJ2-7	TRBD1	TGCGCCAGCAGCTTTATCTCCGGGACAGGGGATGAGCAGTACTTC	CASSFISGTGDEQYF
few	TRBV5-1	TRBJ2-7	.	TGCGCCAGCAGCCCGCTTAGATTGGAGTACGAGCAGTACTTC	CASSPLRLEYEQYF
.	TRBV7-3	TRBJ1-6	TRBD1	TGTGCCAGCAGCTTAACAGGGGACAGGCTCCACTTT	CASSLTGDRLHF
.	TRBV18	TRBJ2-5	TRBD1	TGTGCCAGCTCACCATCTCAGGGGGCCGTCCAAGGCCAGTACTTC	CASSPSQGAVQGQYF
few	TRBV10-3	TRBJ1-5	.	TGTGCCATCAGTGCTGGGGGCCTCAATCAGCCCCAGCATTTT	CAISAGGLNQPQHF
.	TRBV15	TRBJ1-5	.	TGTGCCACCAGCAGAGATTATAGCGGTAGCAATCAGCCCCAGCATTTT	CATSRDYSGSNQPQHF
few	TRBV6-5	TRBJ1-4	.	TGTGCCAGTGGGCGACAGACAACTAATGAAAAACTGTTTTTT	CASGRQTTNEKLFF
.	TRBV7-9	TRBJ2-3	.	TGTGCCAGCAGCTTAGGTACCACACCCACAGATACGCAGTATTTT	CASSLGTTPTDTQYF
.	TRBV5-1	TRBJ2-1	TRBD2	TGCGCCAGCAGCTTGGCGGGTTGGGAGGGGGAGCAGTTCTTC	CASSLAGWEGEQFF
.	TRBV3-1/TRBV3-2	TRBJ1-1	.	TGTGCCAGCAGCCAAGGTGCGATATCTGAAGCTTTCTTT	CASSQGAISEAFF
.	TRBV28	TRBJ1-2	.	TGTGCCAGCAGTTTATCGTCCAGCTATGGCTACACCTTC	CASSLSSSYGYTF
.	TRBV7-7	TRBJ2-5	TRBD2	TGTGCCAGCAGCTTAGGTCGGGCGGGGGGAATCCAAGAGACCCAGTACTTC	CASSLGRAGGIQETQYF
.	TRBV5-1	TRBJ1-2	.	TGCGCCAGCAGCGCAGATAACTATGGCTACACCTTC	CASSADNYGYTF
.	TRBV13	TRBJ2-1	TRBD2	TGTGCCAGCAGAATCCTAGCGGGAGGCCGGAATGAGCAGTTCTTC	CASRILAGGRNEQFF
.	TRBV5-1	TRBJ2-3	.	TGCGCCAGCAGCTTGGCCGTGGGTAGCAGCACAGATACGCAGTATTTT	CASSLAVGSSTDTQYF
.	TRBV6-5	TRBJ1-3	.	TGTGCCAGCAGGGAGCAGGGTATAGGAAACACCATATATTTT	CASREQGIGNTIYF
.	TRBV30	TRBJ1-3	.	TGTGCCTGGGGCGGGTCCCCTGGAAACACCATATATTTT	CAWGGSPGNTIYF
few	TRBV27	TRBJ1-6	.	TGTGCCAGCAGCCCCGGGACCTATAATTCACCCCTCCACTTT	CASSPGTYNSPLHF
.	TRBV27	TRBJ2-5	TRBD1	TGTGCCAGCAGTTTCGACAGGGGTGGGGAGACCCAGTACTTC	CASSFDRGGETQYF
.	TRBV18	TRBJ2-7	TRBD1	TGTGCCAGCTCACCTCCAACCGGGACAGCCTACGAGCAGTACTTC	CASSPPTGTAYEQYF
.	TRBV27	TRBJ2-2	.	TGTGCCAGCAGTTTGACTCGCTATAGCTCCGGGGAGCTGTTTTTT	CASSLTRYSSGELFF
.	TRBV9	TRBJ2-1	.	TGTGCCAGCAGCGTAGGCACTCAGGCCCACAATGAGCAGTTCTTC	CASSVGTQAHNEQFF
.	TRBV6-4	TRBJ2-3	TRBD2	TGTGCCAGCAGCCAGACGGGTGGACTAGCAAAGTCGTATTTT	CASSQTGGLAKSYF
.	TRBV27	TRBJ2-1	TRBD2	TGTGCCAGCAGAGTAGGTAGCGGGAGAGTCTCCTACAATGAGCAGTTCTTC	CASRVGSGRVSYNEQFF
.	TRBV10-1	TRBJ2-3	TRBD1	TGCGCCAGCAACGACCCCGGGACAGGGGTACCTACGCAGTATTTT	CASNDPGTGVPTQYF
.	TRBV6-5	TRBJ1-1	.	TGTGCCAGCAGTACCGGGGGGCGAACTGAAGCTTTCTTT	CASSTGGRTEAFF
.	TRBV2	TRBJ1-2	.	TGTGCCAGCAGAGACCATGGGGGGGATGGCTATGGCTACACCTTC	CASRDHGGDGYGYTF
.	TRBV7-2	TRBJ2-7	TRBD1	TGTGCCAGCAGCTCTGGGACAGGGGGCCCCTACGAGCAGTACTTC	CASSSGTGGPYEQYF
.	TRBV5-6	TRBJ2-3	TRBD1	TGTGCCAGCAGCTTGATCTGGACAGGGGGAATCACAGATACGCAGTATTTT	CASSLIWTGGITDTQYF
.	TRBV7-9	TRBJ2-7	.	TGTGCCAGCAGCTTAGCCGCGCGATCCGCCGAGCAGTACTTC	CASSLAARSAEQYF
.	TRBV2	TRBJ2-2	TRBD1	TGTGCCAGCAGTGAATTGGGGACAGGGTGGGGTCGCGGCACCGGGGAGCTGTTTTTT	CASSELGTGWGRGTGELFF
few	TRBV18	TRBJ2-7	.	TGTGCCAGCTCACTGGGCTCAGGGGAATTCTACGAGCAGTACTTC	CASSLGSGEFYEQYF
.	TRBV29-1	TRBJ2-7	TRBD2	TGCAGCGTTGACCTAGCGGGGTACGAGCAGTACTTC	CSVDLAGYEQYF
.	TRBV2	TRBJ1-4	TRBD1	TGTGCCAGCGGGGTCACAGGGGTGAATGAAAAACTGTTTTTT	CASGVTGVNEKLFF
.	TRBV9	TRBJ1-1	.	TGTGCCAGCAGCGTAGTCCAGGACACTGAAGCTTTCTTT	CASSVVQDTEAFF
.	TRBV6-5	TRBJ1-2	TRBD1	TGTGCCAGCAGTTCCCTCGGGACAGGGGGAATAGGCTACACCTTC	CASSSLGTGGIGYTF
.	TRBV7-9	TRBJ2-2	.	TGTGCCAGCACTCTGACTAGTTTGGCCGGGGAGCTGTTTTTT	CASTLTSLAGELFF
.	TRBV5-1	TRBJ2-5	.	TGCGCCAGCAGCTTCCGAGGGAGCTCCCAAGAGACCCAGTACTTC	CASSFRGSSQETQYF
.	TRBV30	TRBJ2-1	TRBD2	TGTGCCTTACAGCGGGAGGGCAATGAGCAGTTCTTC	CALQREGNEQFF
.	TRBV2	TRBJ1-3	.	TGTGCCAGCAGTGGACAGGTCACATCTGGAAACACCATATATTTT	CASSGQVTSGNTIYF
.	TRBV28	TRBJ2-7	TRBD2	TGTGCCAGCAACAGTCCAGCGGGAGCTTACGAGCAGTACTTC	CASNSPAGAYEQYF
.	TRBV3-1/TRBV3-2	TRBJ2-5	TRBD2	TGTGCCAGCTCCTACCCGCGGGGGGGCTTAGGGGAGACCCAGTACTTC	CASSYPRGGLGETQYF
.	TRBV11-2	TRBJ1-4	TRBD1	TGTGCCAGCAGCTTAGAAGGGTACAGGGGCGAAAAACTGTTTTTT	CASSLEGYRGEKLFF